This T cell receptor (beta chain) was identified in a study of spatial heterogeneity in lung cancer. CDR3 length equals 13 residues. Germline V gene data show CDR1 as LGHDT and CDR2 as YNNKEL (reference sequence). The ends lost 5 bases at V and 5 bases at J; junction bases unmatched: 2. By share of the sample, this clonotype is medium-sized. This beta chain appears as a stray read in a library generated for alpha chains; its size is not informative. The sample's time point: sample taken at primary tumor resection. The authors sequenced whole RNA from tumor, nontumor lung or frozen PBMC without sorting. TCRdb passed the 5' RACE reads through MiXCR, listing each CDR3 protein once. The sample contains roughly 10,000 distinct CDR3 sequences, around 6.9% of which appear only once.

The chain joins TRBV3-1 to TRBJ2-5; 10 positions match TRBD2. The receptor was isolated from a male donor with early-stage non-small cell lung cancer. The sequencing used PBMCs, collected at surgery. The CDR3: CASSSLAGETQYF. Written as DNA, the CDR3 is TGTGCCAGCAGCTCACTAGCGGGGGAGACCCAGTACTTC.